This T cell receptor beta chain stems from a study of regulatory T cells in long-lasting Graves disease. The CDR3 has 12 residues. The ends were cut back, 8 bases at V and 1 base at J, with 7 bases in the middle. Germline V lookup: CDR1 SGHAT, CDR2 FQDESV (reference sequence). Time point: persistent/refractory GD, antithyroid drugs over 5 years with positive TRAb. RNA isolated from PBMCs was used to make the TCR library. This clonotype was seen only a few times. The antigen is not known. Arm-PCR of CDR3 regions and iRepertoire HTBI primers were used to build TCR beta libraries. TCRdb itself ran the multiplex PCR reads through MiXCR, one entry per CDR3 protein. The repertoire holds some 370,000 distinct CDR3 sequences, with roughly 20% as singletons. Study-wide results and caveats: Persistent disease was characterized by preferential usage of TRBV28, TRBJ1-2 and TRBJ2-5. Thyroid tissue was not sampled; only peripheral blood was.

This specimen consisted of peripheral blood mononuclear cells (PBMCs), obtained when the disease was refractory, from a patient treated with antithyroid drugs. The chain recombines TRBV11-1 with TRBJ2-3; possibly TRBD2 for D (5 bases). The receptor comes from a woman between 40 and 50 years old with Graves disease. The DNA of the CDR3 is TGTGCCAGCCGGACTCGCACAGATACGCAGTATTTT. It translates to CASRTRTDTQYF.